These T cell receptor beta chains were read from a single sample in a study of T cell repertoires in cytomegalovirus infection. No antigen is known for these receptors. TCRdb re-called the reads with MiXCR, one entry per CDR3 protein. The sample gives 750,000 to 900,000 distinct CDR3 sequences, about 28% of which show up once; around 14% is in the top ten. The sequencing used cultured CD8+ T cells from PBMCs, collected from culture after CMV antigen stimulation. The receptors come from a human donor in good health (CMV status not recorded). Some clones in this sample may be carry-over from other donors' samples. Each CDR3 is given with its conserved first and last residue. A D gene is named only where the DNA matches it firmly. Expanded clones are given a class, and other clones once, few, many or no size at all.

CDR3	DNA	size	V	J	D
CASSAETSGGETQYF	TGCGCCAGCAGCGCAGAGACTAGCGGGGGGGAGACCCAGTACTTC	-	TRBV5-1	TRBJ2-5	TRBD2
CASSQEGTFTSTDTQYF	TGCGCCAGCAGCCAAGAAGGAACCTTTACTAGCACAGATACGCAGTATTTT	-	TRBV4-3	TRBJ2-3	-
CASSPSDSAQYF	TGTGCCAGCAGCCCTTCAGACAGCGCCCAGTACTTC	few	TRBV11-1	TRBJ2-5	-
CASSDRTNLPSNQPQHF	TGTGCCAGCAGTGATAGGACAAACCTCCCTAGCAATCAGCCCCAGCATTTT	-	TRBV2	TRBJ1-5	-
CASSQGAGGPDTEAFF	TGCGCCAGCAGCCAAGGAGCTGGGGGACCTGACACTGAAGCTTTCTTT	-	TRBV4-1	TRBJ1-1	-
CASSLPGTEAFF	TGTGCCAGCAGCTTACCAGGGACCGAAGCTTTCTTT	many	TRBV4-1	TRBJ1-1	-
CASSPNRVDKNIQYF	TGTGCCAGCAGTCCAAACAGGGTCGACAAAAACATTCAGTACTTC	many	TRBV7-2	TRBJ2-4	-
CSARDQNRTTTNEKLFF	TGCAGTGCTAGAGATCAGAACAGGACCACAACTAATGAAAAACTGTTTTTT	few	TRBV20-1	TRBJ1-4	-
CASSFEGLGTEAFF	TGTGCCAGCAGTTTTGAGGGCTTGGGCACTGAAGCTTTCTTT	few	TRBV12-3/TRBV12-4	TRBJ1-1	-
CASSSSQRGGLEDTQYF	TGTGCCAGCAGCTCTTCCCAGCGGGGGGGCCTAGAAGATACGCAGTATTTT	few	TRBV7-8	TRBJ2-3	TRBD2
CASSPRQAPKNEQFF	TGTGCCAGCAGCCCACGACAGGCGCCCAAAAATGAGCAGTTCTTC	-	TRBV7-9	TRBJ2-1	-
CASSQSGYGTGELFF	TGCGCCAGCAGCCAATCAGGGTACGGCACCGGGGAGCTGTTTTTT	-	TRBV4-3	TRBJ2-2	-
CASSPAAGGPLHF	TGTGCCAGCAGCCCCGCGGCAGGGGGACCCCTCCACTTT	few	TRBV6-5	TRBJ1-6	TRBD1
CASGQQGGVYGYTF	TGTGCCAGCGGTCAACAGGGGGGGGTCTATGGCTACACCTTC	many	TRBV12-3/TRBV12-4	TRBJ1-2	TRBD1
CASGFGLSSGANVLTF	TGTGCTAGTGGTTTCGGCCTGAGCTCTGGGGCCAACGTCCTGACTTTC	-	TRBV12-5	TRBJ2-6	-
CASSPWGDGFYEQYF	TGTGCCAGCAGCCCCTGGGGGGACGGGTTCTACGAGCAGTACTTC	-	TRBV5-6	TRBJ2-7	-
CASSFGFSDEQYF	TGTGCCAGCAGCTTCGGGTTTTCGGACGAGCAGTACTTC	few	TRBV5-5	TRBJ2-7	-
CASSQEWGMSTDTQYF	TGCGCCAGCAGCCAAGAATGGGGAATGAGCACAGATACGCAGTATTTT	many	TRBV4-3	TRBJ2-3	-
CASSFGTGVPATNEKLFF	TGTGCCAGCAGTTTCGGGACAGGGGTCCCAGCAACTAATGAAAAACTGTTTTTT	-	TRBV12-3/TRBV12-4	TRBJ1-4	TRBD1
CASSQSAWGPEKLFF	TGCGCCAGCAGTCAATCAGCGTGGGGGCCTGAAAAACTGTTTTTT	-	TRBV23-1	TRBJ1-4	-
CARAPPYEQYF	TGTGCCAGGGCCCCACCCTACGAGCAGTACTTC	few	TRBV12-3/TRBV12-4	TRBJ2-7	-
CASSIGLYNEQFF	TGTGCCAGCAGTATCGGACTTTACAATGAGCAGTTCTTC	many	TRBV19	TRBJ2-1	-
CASTIGDTQYF	TGTGCCAGCACTATCGGAGATACGCAGTATTTT	few	TRBV6-1	TRBJ2-3	-
CASSQLQETQYF	TGTGCCAGCAGCCAACTACAAGAGACCCAGTACTTC	-	TRBV14	TRBJ2-5	-
CASSPDGHGAEKFF	TGTGCCAGCAGTCCCGACGGCCACGGGGCGGAAAAGTTCTTC	-	TRBV28	TRBJ2-1	-
CASSPAGTGGRGYTF	TGTGCCAGCAGCCCAGCAGGGACAGGGGGCAGGGGCTACACCTTC	-	TRBV7-8	TRBJ1-2	TRBD1
CASSEARRGHQPQHF	TGTGCCAGCAGTGAAGCGCGCAGGGGCCATCAGCCCCAGCATTTT	few	TRBV6-1	TRBJ1-5	-
CASSLLDNNNEQFF	TGTGCCAGCAGCCTTTTGGACAACAACAATGAGCAGTTCTTC	-	TRBV6-1	TRBJ2-1	-
CASSVTGAGYTF	TGTGCCAGCAGCGTAACAGGGGCAGGCTACACCTTC	-	TRBV9	TRBJ1-2	TRBD1